This entry describes one T cell receptor beta chain. Its target antigen remains unknown. No base-level quality is on record; no much larger clone is a single base apart. CDR1 and CDR2 are drawn from the germline V gene: SGHDN, FVKESK. Inclusive of the bounding cysteine and phenylalanine, the CDR3 is 18 residues long. The sequence is cut down to CDR3 DNA, 54 bases in frame from base 1. Trimming takes 0 bases off V and 3 bases off J; junction bases not matched to a gene: 9. TCRbeta CDR3 regions were amplified from genomic DNA using the immunoSEQ Assay, a bias-controlled multiplex PCR. Per the source publication's procedure: The number of nucleated cells in each sample was estimated from the amplification of reference gene primers within the assay. To quantify the absolute abundance of each unique TCRbeta CDR3 rearrangement, sequence reads were collapsed and filtered. For each sample, productive Simpson clonality was calculated as the square root of Simpson's diversity index across productive rearrangements. TCRdb carries this immuneACCESS record with in-frame sequences only. Its versions omit some clonotypes, under half of them owing to an unresolved V gene in the studies checked, with the rest unexplained. That table is the source of V, J and clone size, and D and trimming were worked out from the DNA. The table for this sample lists 15,000 to 20,000 clones; around nine tenths of them were counted only once. The top ten constitute 20% to 30% of the sample.

These data come from a study of blood T cell repertoires in COVID-19 (dated by TCRdb to 2018 to 2020). Some background on the complete study: The collaborator samples originated in the United States, Italy and Spain and spanned the acute and convalescent phases of COVID-19. The prospective study material was composed of cDNA or gDNA derived from T cells, B-cell-depleted T cells, or PBMCs. Deeply sampled blood TCRbeta repertoires from subjects exposed to, actively infected with, or recovered from COVID-19 were included in the dataset. The samples were drawn from two sources: the first 160 participants of the ongoing ImmuneRACE study, and 1,000 to 1,500 subjects contributed by 6 global collaborators. HLA class I and class II types, where available, came from metadata supplied by the sample provider rather than from assay-based typing. Sample metadata almost always included a de-identified subject ID, COVID-19 status, age in years and sex. A freely available public database, intended as a resource for researchers studying the immune response to SARS-CoV-2, is where the repertoires were released.

Collaborating institutions collected whole blood in K2EDTA tubes following their own protocols. For TCRbeta analysis, collaborators shipped samples in one of three forms: frozen whole blood, isolated PBMCs, or DNA extracted from either of those sample types. Paper-wide results and their limitations: The amount of clinical and demographic metadata varied by source and participant and was provided uncurated.

Recombination linked TRBV14 to TRBJ2-1; a stretch of 9 junction bases matches TRBD2. The clonotype was recovered from a man aged 60-69 years with acute or convalescent COVID-19. The material sequenced was peripheral blood. The CDR3 reads as follows: CASSQDFAGTSSYNEQFF. The DNA is TGTGCCAGCAGCCAAGACTTTGCCGGGACTAGCAGCTACAATGAGCAGTTCTTC.